Shown below are 18 T cell receptor beta chains from a single sample sequenced in a study of blood T cell repertoires in COVID-19. This table comes from immunoSEQ multiplex PCR, and its TCRdb copy is limited to in-frame clones, with some not included. The sample lists 150,000 to 200,000 clones, less than 80% seen once, with 15% to 20% in the top ten. Sequencing used PBMCs or T cells enriched from blood (not recorded which). The receptors were gathered from a woman in her seventies in a cohort exposed to, infected with or recovered from COVID-19 (not recorded which).

This chain connects TRBV30 to TRBJ1-6; perhaps TRBD1 as D (6 bases). CDR1 and CDR2 (germline): GTSNPN, SVGIG (reference sequence). The CDR3 is 16 amino acids. The V end lost 0 bases, the J end lost 7 bases, and 16 bases lay between the germline ends. CDR3 sequence reads: CAWSVPTGTLNSPLHF. In DNA, the CDR3 is TGTGCCTGGAGTGTGCCAACAGGGACCCTGAATTCACCCCTCCACTTT.

This clone has a single count. The chain uses TRBV12-3 or TRBV12-4 and TRBJ2-7; 7 bases fit TRBD1. Trimming at V came to 1 base and at J to 6 bases, leaving 3 bases not matched to a gene. The length of the CDR3 is 13 residues. In DNA form, the CDR3 reads TGTGCCAGCAGTTTAGGTAGGGGGCTCGAGCAGTACTTC. This encodes CASSLGRGLEQYF.

This rearrangement joins TRBV30 to TRBJ1-2; D is perhaps TRBD1 (5 bases). With 3 bases removed from V and 12 bases from J, the gap between germline ends came to 17 bases. CDR1 and CDR2 from the germline V gene are GTSNPN and SVGIG (reference sequence). This CDR3 region has 12 residues. CDR3 region: CAWSAMEGLNTF. The DNA for the CDR3 is TGTGCCTGGAGCGCTATGGAGGGGCTAAACACCTTC.

The chain is built from TRBV19 and TRBJ1-1; D not certain. Trimming cost V 4 bases and J 1 base, with 10 bases left between them. CDR3 size: 14 residues. The germline gives CDR1 LNHDA, CDR2 SQIVND (reference sequence). CDR3 sequence reads: CASSTRAGNTEAFF. CDR3 nucleotide sequence: TGTGCCAGTAGTACGAGGGCCGGGAACACTGAAGCTTTCTTT.

The V gene is TRBV27, the J gene TRBJ1-3; TRBD1 matches at 12 bases. Per the germline V gene, CDR1 is MNHEY and CDR2 is SMNVEV (reference sequence). The CDR3 sequence is 18 residues long. V shed 6 bases, J shed 0 bases, and the junction held 9 bases outside the gene matches. CDR3 loop: CASSYRDRGPRSGNTIYF. The CDR3, as DNA: TGTGCCAGCAGCTACCGGGACAGGGGGCCCCGCTCTGGAAACACCATATATTTT.

This clone showed up just once. The chain joins TRBV18 to TRBJ1-3; D might be TRBD1 (5 bases). Per the germline V gene, CDR1 is KGHSH and CDR2 is LQKENI. The germline V and J ends were trimmed by 1 base and 0 bases, with 7 bases remaining between them. There are 15 residues in the CDR3. The CDR3 spells CASSPLTDSGNTIYF. The CDR3 DNA is TGTGCCAGCTCACCACTGACAGACTCTGGAAACACCATATATTTT.

V is TRBV28 and J is TRBJ2-7; 16 nucleotides agree with TRBD2. CDR3 length: 17 residues. Germline loops: CDR1 MDHEN, CDR2 SYDVKM. V shed 5 bases and J 5 bases; nucleotides not matched to a gene: 9. This chain's CDR3 is CASSPSGTSGRAHEQYF. CDR3 nucleotide sequence: TGTGCCAGCAGTCCTAGCGGGACTAGCGGGAGGGCCCACGAGCAGTACTTC.

The sample holds a few counts of this clone. Compared with germline, one end of the junction differs, possibly owing to a read error. The chain carries TRBV7-2 and TRBJ2-3, with D tentatively TRBD2 (6 bases). Looked up from germline, CDR1 is SGHTA and CDR2 is FQGNSA. The CDR3 is 14 amino acids. The CDR3 spells CASSPSQPGLFKRF. The CDR3 region has the DNA TGTGCCAGCAGCCCGTCACAACCGGGACTGTTCAAAAGATTT.

The chain carries TRBV28 and TRBJ1-6; a possible D gene is TRBD1 (5 bases). The V and J ends lost 6 bases and 0 bases respectively, with 9 bases between them. The CDR3 consists of 15 residues. CDR1 MDHEN and CDR2 SYDVKM come from the germline V gene. This CDR3 is CASSGGSSYNSPLHF. CDR3 bases: TGTGCCAGCAGCGGGGGGAGCTCCTATAATTCACCCCTCCACTTT.

The chain joins TRBV18 to TRBJ2-7; 13 positions agree with TRBD2. The CDR3 consists of 15 residues. V lost 4 bases, J lost 4 bases, and 4 bases stayed unmatched. Looked up from germline, CDR1 is KGHSH and CDR2 is LQKENI. This CDR3 is CASSQGLAGMYEQYF. The CDR3 DNA is TGTGCCAGCTCACAGGGACTAGCGGGAATGTACGAGCAGTACTTC.

The chain recombines TRBV3-1 (or the pseudogene TRBV3-2) with TRBJ2-6; a possible D gene is TRBD1 (6 bases). Germline CDR1 LGHDT, CDR2 YNNKEL (reference sequence). V was trimmed by 0 bases and J by 3 bases, leaving 18 bases between them. This CDR3 has 19 residues. The CDR3 sequence is CASSQEMWDKGFGANVLTF. CDR3 sequence (DNA): TGTGCCAGCAGCCAAGAAATGTGGGACAAGGGGTTTGGGGCCAACGTCCTGACTTTC.

V is TRBV18 and J is TRBJ2-6, with D perhaps TRBD2 (6 bases). The CDR3 loop spans 16 amino acids. Trimming shortened V by 0 bases and J by 3 bases, and 9 bases separated the two germline ends. The V gene's germline CDR1 is KGHSH and CDR2 LQKENI. The CDR3 nucleotides are TGTGCCAGCTCACCACCTCCGGGAGTTGGGGCCAACGTCCTGACTTTC. Its translation: CASSPPPGVGANVLTF.

This clone was counted a few times. V gene TRBV9 combines with J gene TRBJ2-2; D gene ambiguous. Germline loops: CDR1 SGDLS, CDR2 YYNGEE. The CDR3 has 14 residues. With 1 base removed from V and 1 base from J, the gap between germline ends came to 5 bases. CDR3 loop: CASSVNRNTGELFF. For the CDR3, the DNA is TGTGCCAGCAGCGTAAACAGGAACACCGGGGAGCTGTTTTTT. The whole variable domain, filled in from reference TRBV9 and TRBJ2-2, reads DSGVTQTPKHLITATGQRVTLRCSPRSGDLSVYWYQQSLDQGLQFLIQYYNGEERAKGNILERFSAQQFPDLHSELNLSSLELGDSALYFCASSVNRNTGELFFGEGSRLTVL.

The chain is built from TRBV18 and TRBJ1-1; no definite D call. Deletions cut 1 base from V and 0 bases from J, with 12 bases between. Germline CDR1 KGHSH, CDR2 LQKENI. The CDR3 spans 16 residues. CDR3 sequence reads: CASSPLERIVNTEAFF. The CDR3 nucleotides read TGTGCCAGCTCACCACTGGAGAGGATCGTGAACACTGAAGCTTTCTTT.

The rearrangement joins TRBV7-2 to TRBJ2-1; weak D call: TRBD1 (5 bases). Germline values: CDR1 SGHTA, CDR2 FQGNSA. The CDR3 covers 16 residues. V shed 8 bases and J shed 0 bases, with 17 bases lying between them. In DNA form, the CDR3 reads TGTGCCAGCGCAACAGGAGTTGCAGGCTCCTACAATGAGCAGTTCTTC. This sequence encodes CASATGVAGSYNEQFF. Supplemented by reference TRBV7-2 and TRBJ2-1, the full variable domain reads GAGVSQSPSNKVTEKGKDVELRCDPISGHTALYWYRQSLGQGLEFLIYFQGNSAPDKSGLPSDRFSAERTGGSVSTLTIQRTQQEDSAVYLCASATGVAGSYNEQFFGPGTRLTVL.

The V call is TRBV6-5, the J call TRBJ2-7; weak D call: TRBD1 (5 bases). Germline V CDR1 and CDR2: MNHEY, SVGAGI. Trimming pared 2 bases from V and 2 bases from J, leaving 10 bases between. This CDR3 spans 14 amino acids. This CDR3 reads CASSYGAPAYEQYF. The CDR3 DNA follows: TGTGCCAGCAGTTACGGGGCGCCAGCCTACGAGCAGTACTTC.

The J gene is TRBJ1-5, the V gene TRBV9; TRBD1 might be the D (6 bases). The CDR3 contains 15 residues. Trimming stripped 0 bases from V and 5 bases from J, with 12 bases between. Per germline, CDR1 SGDLS and CDR2 YYNGEE. CDR3 protein: CASSVGGGEDQPQHF. The CDR3 nucleotides read TGTGCCAGCAGCGTAGGAGGGGGGGAGGATCAGCCCCAGCATTTT.

The rearrangement joins TRBV15 to TRBJ2-7; D possibly corresponds to TRBD1 (6 bases). The germline CDR1 and CDR2 sequences are LNHNV and YYDKDF (reference sequence). The CDR3 sequence is 13 residues long. V was clipped by 0 bases and J by 3 bases, with 6 bases between them. The CDR3 loop is CATSREGGYEQYF. CDR3 bases: TGTGCCACCAGCAGAGAAGGGGGCTACGAGCAGTACTTC. Based on the CDR3 plus reference TRBV15 and TRBJ2-7, the full variable domain is DAMVIQNPRYQVTQFGKPVTLSCSQTLNHNVMYWYQQKSSQAPKLLFHYYDKDFNNEADTPDNFQSRRPNTSFCFLDIRSPGLGDTAMYLCATSREGGYEQYFGPGTRLTVT.